Listed here are 30 T cell receptor beta chains from one sample, sequenced in a study of blood T cell repertoires in COVID-19. The repertoire was sequenced with immunoSEQ multiplex PCR; TCRdb's copy has only in-frame clones and lacks some. The table has a few hundred thousand clones, roughly nine tenths seen once. Sequenced input: PBMCs or T cells enriched from blood (not recorded which). Receptor source: a woman aged 18 to 35 in a cohort exposed to, infected with or recovered from COVID-19 (not recorded which).

This clone has more than one count but fewer than ten. The rearrangement uses TRBV21-1 and TRBJ1-1; the D call of TRBD1 is as the table states it, not checked on the DNA. TRBV21-1 is given as a pseudogene. CDR3 length: 22 amino acids. CDR3 in DNA: TGTGCCAGCAGCAAAGTAATTGTTACGGGGATTTCGTCGGGACAGGGAGCGTCTGAAGCTTTCTTT. Translating it yields CASSKVIVTGISSGQGASEAFF.

This chain links TRBV29-1 with TRBJ1-1; D call uncertain. CDR3 length: 13 amino acids. Germline values: CDR1 SQVTM, CDR2 ANQGSEA. With 1 base removed from V and 1 base from J, the gap between germline ends came to 7 bases. The CDR3 reads CSVEGRQNTEAFF. The CDR3, as DNA: TGCAGCGTTGAAGGGCGGCAGAACACTGAAGCTTTCTTT.

The table lists this clone with a count of one. This sequence joins TRBV7-9 and TRBJ1-6; 8 bases fit TRBD1. The germline V gene encodes CDR1 SEHNR and CDR2 FQNEAQ (reference sequence). The V gene end was trimmed by 3 bases and the J gene end by 8 bases; junction bases not matched to a gene: 3. The CDR3 has 14 residues. CDR3 protein: CASSFQGADSPLHF. CDR3 coding DNA: TGTGCCAGCAGCTTCCAGGGGGCGGATTCACCCCTCCACTTT.

The J gene is TRBJ2-1, the V gene TRBV5-4; TRBD2 matches 7 bases. Germline V gene lookup returns CDR1 SGHNT and CDR2 YYREEE (reference sequence). With 4 bases clipped from V and 8 bases from J, the junction kept 15 bases outside the gene matches. The CDR3 sequence is 16 residues long. This CDR3 is CASSPRVGGPFDEQFF. The CDR3 bases are TGTGCCAGCAGCCCTCGTGTGGGAGGGCCCTTCGATGAGCAGTTCTTC.

The rearrangement uses TRBV2 and TRBJ1-1; D is uncertain. Trimming shortened V by 0 bases and J by 0 bases, and 11 bases separated the two germline ends. Germline V gene lookup returns CDR1 SNHLY and CDR2 FYNNEI. CDR3 size: 16 residues. The CDR3 here is CASSEAGNLMNTEAFF. As DNA, the CDR3 is TGTGCCAGCAGTGAAGCCGGGAATCTTATGAACACTGAAGCTTTCTTT.

This chain connects TRBV28 to TRBJ1-1, with D possibly TRBD1 on 5 matching bases. The CDR3 consists of 14 residues. CDR1 is MDHEN, CDR2 SYDVKM, per germline. V lost 8 bases, J lost 6 bases, and 19 bases lay in between. Here the CDR3 reads CASHLTGGAAEAFF. DNA of the CDR3: TGTGCCAGCCACCTCACCGGGGGTGCCGCTGAAGCTTTCTTT.

J is TRBJ2-2 and V is TRBV5-4; TRBD2 might be the D (7 bases). Deletions cut 3 bases from V and 7 bases from J, with 10 bases between. The CDR3 is made up of 13 amino acids. CDR1 is SGHNT and CDR2 is YYREEE in the germline V gene (reference sequence). Here the CDR3 DNA reads TGTGCCAGCAGCTCCGGGGGGCACGGGGAGCTGTTTTTT. Translation: CASSSGGHGELFF.

This chain connects TRBV27 to TRBJ2-5; TRBD2 matches 8 bases. V dropped 2 bases and J dropped 3; count of bases not matched to a gene: 2. Germline loops: CDR1 MNHEY, CDR2 SMNVEV (reference sequence). This CDR3 is 14 amino acids long. The CDR3 sequence is CASSLGLAKETQYF. The CDR3 nucleotides read TGTGCCAGCAGTTTAGGACTAGCTAAAGAGACCCAGTACTTC.

This chain joins TRBV3-1 (or the pseudogene TRBV3-2) and TRBJ2-2; 9 bases are shared with TRBD2. V gave up 4 bases and J gave up 4 bases; unmatched junction bases: 4. The V gene's germline CDR1 is LGHDT and CDR2 YNNKEL (reference sequence). The length of the CDR3 is 15 residues. CDR3 region: CASSRTSDGTGELFF. CDR3 coding DNA: TGTGCCAGCAGCCGGACTAGCGATGGCACCGGGGAGCTGTTTTTT.

The V gene is TRBV11-1, the J gene TRBJ2-5; 11 bases agree with TRBD2. The CDR3 runs 14 residues. Germline CDR1 is SGHAT and CDR2 is FQDESV (reference sequence). V trimming: 4 bases; J trimming: 3 bases; junction bases outside the gene matches: 1. CDR3 sequence: CASSSLAGEETQYF. The DNA of the CDR3 is TGTGCCAGCAGCTCACTAGCGGGGGAAGAGACCCAGTACTTC.

The V call is TRBV19, the J call TRBJ1-5, with D possibly being TRBD1 (5 bases). V dropped 4 bases and J dropped 4 bases, with 11 bases sitting between them. The CDR3 is 14 residues long. CDR1 and CDR2 (germline): LNHDA, SQIVND (reference sequence). The CDR3 DNA follows: TGTGCCAGTAGTAAGGCCGGGGGGAATCAGCCCCAGCATTTT. It is translated as CASSKAGGNQPQHF.

The chain has TRBV27 and TRBJ2-1; weak D call: TRBD2 (5 bases). The CDR3 is 14 amino acids. Trimming pared 2 bases from V and 1 base from J, leaving 6 bases between. From germline, CDR1 is MNHEY and CDR2 SMNVEV (reference sequence). The CDR3 DNA reads as TGTGCCAGCAGTTTACGGGGATCCTACAATGAGCAGTTCTTC. This translates into CASSLRGSYNEQFF.

This rearrangement joins TRBV9 to TRBJ2-1; TRBD2 matches at 7 bases. CDR1 SGDLS and CDR2 YYNGEE come from the germline V gene. The CDR3 consists of 18 residues. Germline trimming cut 4 bases from V and 2 bases from J; bases unmatched to any gene: 15. CDR3 sequence: CASSPKTSDQATYNEQFF. DNA for the CDR3: TGTGCCAGCAGCCCGAAAACTAGCGACCAAGCAACCTACAATGAGCAGTTCTTC.

The sample holds a few counts of this clone. The J gene is TRBJ2-1, the V gene TRBV18, with 15 positions matching TRBD2. The CDR3 contains 21 residues. Trimming cost V 5 bases and J 7 bases; bases outside gene matches: 21. Looked up from germline, CDR1 is KGHSH and CDR2 is LQKENI. The CDR3 sequence: CASSITSPGLAGGLSSNEQFF. The CDR3, as DNA: TGTGCCAGCTCAATCACTTCCCCGGGACTAGCGGGGGGCCTCTCTAGTAATGAGCAGTTCTTC.

The V and J genes are TRBV11-3 and TRBJ1-1; 7 nucleotides line up with TRBD1. Germline V CDR1 and CDR2: SGHNT, YENEEA. J was trimmed by 9 bases and V by 2 bases; bases with no gene match: 9. The CDR3 consists of 14 residues. The CDR3 DNA follows: TGTGCCAGCAGCTTAACCCGGGACAGCCCACAAGCTTTCTTT. It translates to CASSLTRDSPQAFF. Full variable domain (rest looked up from reference TRBV11-3 and TRBJ1-1): EAGVVQSPRYKIIEKKQPVAFWCNPISGHNTLYWYLQNLGQGPELLIRYENEEAVDDSQLPKDRFSAERLKGVDSTLKIQPAELGDSAVYLCASSLTRDSPQAFFGQGTRLTVV.

The chain joins TRBV7-9 to TRBJ2-7; 8 bases are a match to TRBD1. The germline CDR1 and CDR2 sequences are SEHNR and FQNEAQ (reference sequence). With V trimmed by 4 bases and J by 0 bases, 5 bases remained unmatched. There are 15 residues in the CDR3. The CDR3 is CASSWGQDLSYEQYF. The CDR3 DNA follows: TGTGCCAGCAGCTGGGGACAGGATCTCTCCTACGAGCAGTACTTC.

The chain links TRBV12-3 or TRBV12-4 to TRBJ2-5; a possible D gene is TRBD2 (6 bases). The V and J ends lost 7 bases and 7 bases respectively, with 13 bases between them. The CDR3 spans 12 residues. This chain's CDR3 is CASKGPGRTQYF. DNA for the CDR3: TGTGCCAGCAAAGGGCCCGGGAGGACCCAGTACTTC.

The V call is TRBV5-1, the J call TRBJ2-1; 7 nucleotides match TRBD1. Per the germline V gene, CDR1 is SGHRS and CDR2 is YFSETQ. The CDR3 runs 14 residues. V trimming: 5 bases; J trimming: 6 bases; junction bases outside the gene matches: 8. CDR3 sequence (DNA): TGCGCCAGCAGAACCGGGACAGCAAGCAATGAGCAGTTCTTC. It codes for CASRTGTASNEQFF. Drawing the rest from reference TRBV5-1 and TRBJ2-1, the complete variable domain is KAGVTQTPRYLIKTRGQQVTLSCSPISGHRSVSWYQQTPGQGLQFLFEYFSETQRNKGNFPGRFSGRQFSNSRSEMNVSTLELGDSALYLCASRTGTASNEQFFGPGTRLTVL.

The genes are TRBV2 and TRBJ2-7; TRBD1 aligns across 8 bases. Germline V gene lookup returns CDR1 SNHLY and CDR2 FYNNEI. The CDR3 is 12 amino acids. V dropped 6 bases and J dropped 11; count of bases not matched to a gene: 9. CDR3 sequence: CASSPDRGQEYF. CDR3 coding DNA: TGTGCCAGCAGCCCCGACAGGGGCCAGGAGTACTTC.

The chain couples TRBV21-1 to TRBJ1-5; the D call in the table, TRBD1, was not verified against the DNA. TRBV21-1 is noted as a pseudogene. The CDR3 is 17 residues long. The chain's CDR3 is CASSSRQGVDSNQPQHF. The CDR3 DNA sequence: TGTGCCAGCAGCAGCAGACAGGGGGTTGACAGCAATCAGCCCCAGCATTTT.

The count of this clone is one. The rearrangement links TRBV11-2 to TRBJ2-1; D gene ambiguous. V lost 0 bases to trimming and J lost 8 bases, with 11 bases between them. CDR3 size: 14 residues. Germline CDR1 is SGHAT and CDR2 is FQNNGV. The CDR3 sequence: CASSLDHLVDEQFF. The DNA of the CDR3 is TGTGCCAGCAGCTTAGATCACCTAGTTGATGAGCAGTTCTTC.

The table lists this clone with a few counts. V is TRBV6-5 and J is TRBJ2-3; the D is unclear. This CDR3 is 15 amino acids long. Trimming cost V 2 bases and J 2 bases, with 11 bases left between them. The germline V gene has CDR1 MNHEY and CDR2 SVGAGI. The CDR3 DNA follows: TGTGCCAGCAGTTACCTGGCTCTTGACACAGATACGCAGTATTTT. This codes for CASSYLALDTDTQYF.

The chain has TRBV5-4 and TRBJ1-1; TRBD1 agrees at 7 bases. The CDR3 loop spans 14 amino acids. After removal of 2 bases from V and 5 bases from J, the junction contained 6 bases not matched to a gene. CDR1 and CDR2 (germline): SGHNT, YYREEE (reference sequence). The CDR3 is CASSFGGGGTEAFF. Here the CDR3 DNA reads TGTGCCAGCAGCTTTGGAGGGGGCGGGACTGAAGCTTTCTTT.

CDR3: CASRTRQGGQPQHF. The CDR3 DNA reads as TGTGCCAGCAGGACTCGACAGGGAGGTCAGCCCCAGCATTTT. The chain combines TRBV6-6 with TRBJ1-5; 7 nucleotides align to TRBD1. The CDR3 runs 14 residues. From germline, CDR1 is MNHNY and CDR2 SVGAGI (reference sequence). V gave up 6 bases and J gave up 6 bases; unmatched junction bases: 8.

This CDR3 reads CASSPPDRLMNTEAFF. The CDR3 nucleotides read TGTGCCAGCAGTCCCCCTGACAGGCTCATGAACACTGAAGCTTTCTTT. This chain connects TRBV27 to TRBJ1-1; D may be TRBD1 (6 bases). The CDR3 is 16 amino acids. The V end lost 5 bases, the J end lost 0 bases, and 16 bases lay between the germline ends. CDR1 and CDR2 (germline): MNHEY, SMNVEV (reference sequence).

The chain joins TRBV7-8 to TRBJ2-7; 7 bases fit TRBD1. V lost 2 bases, J lost 1 base, and 5 bases stayed unmatched. This CDR3 contains 15 residues. The germline V gene encodes CDR1 SGHVS and CDR2 FQNEAQ. The CDR3 DNA sequence: TGTGCCAGCAGCTTATGGGGCAGGGGGTCCTACGAGCAGTACTTC. It encodes CASSLWGRGSYEQYF.

This chain joins TRBV2 and TRBJ1-5; D not resolved. The V and J ends lost 7 bases and 0 bases respectively, with 13 bases between them. This CDR3 comprises 15 residues. The germline V gene has CDR1 SNHLY and CDR2 FYNNEI. In DNA form, the CDR3 reads TGTGCCAGCACCCCCGAGGAGTATAGCAATCAGCCCCAGCATTTT. Encoded protein: CASTPEEYSNQPQHF. The full variable domain, rest sourced from reference TRBV2 and TRBJ1-5, is EPEVTQTPSHQVTQMGQEVILRCVPISNHLYFYWYRQILGQKVEFLVSFYNNEISEKSEIFDDQFSVERPDGSNFTLKIRSTKLEDSAMYFCASTPEEYSNQPQHFGDGTRLSIL.

The chain carries TRBV14 and TRBJ2-5, with D possibly being TRBD2 (7 bases). Trimming left V 0 bases short and J 7 bases short, with 15 bases between. The V gene's germline CDR1 is SGHDN and CDR2 FVKESK. CDR3 length: 15 residues. CDR3 protein: CASSQEQGRGWTQYF. The CDR3 bases are TGTGCCAGCAGCCAAGAGCAGGGGAGGGGATGGACCCAGTACTTC.

The chain employs TRBV9 and TRBJ2-3; perhaps TRBD2 as D (5 bases). The CDR3 sequence is 16 residues long. With 4 bases removed from V and 0 bases from J, the gap between germline ends came to 15 bases. Per the germline V gene, CDR1 is SGDLS and CDR2 is YYNGEE. The CDR3 nucleotides read TGTGCCAGCAGCCCCCCCCTGGGCGGGAGCACAGATACGCAGTATTTT. It translates to CASSPPLGGSTDTQYF.

V and J are TRBV21-1 and TRBJ1-2; the table's D gene call, TRBD1, was not cross checked with the DNA. TRBV21-1 is a documented pseudogene. The CDR3 has 17 residues. This chain's CDR3 is CASTQGLGTPANYGYTF. CDR3 sequence (DNA): TGTGCCAGCACCCAAGGGTTGGGGACACCCGCTAACTATGGCTACACCTTC.